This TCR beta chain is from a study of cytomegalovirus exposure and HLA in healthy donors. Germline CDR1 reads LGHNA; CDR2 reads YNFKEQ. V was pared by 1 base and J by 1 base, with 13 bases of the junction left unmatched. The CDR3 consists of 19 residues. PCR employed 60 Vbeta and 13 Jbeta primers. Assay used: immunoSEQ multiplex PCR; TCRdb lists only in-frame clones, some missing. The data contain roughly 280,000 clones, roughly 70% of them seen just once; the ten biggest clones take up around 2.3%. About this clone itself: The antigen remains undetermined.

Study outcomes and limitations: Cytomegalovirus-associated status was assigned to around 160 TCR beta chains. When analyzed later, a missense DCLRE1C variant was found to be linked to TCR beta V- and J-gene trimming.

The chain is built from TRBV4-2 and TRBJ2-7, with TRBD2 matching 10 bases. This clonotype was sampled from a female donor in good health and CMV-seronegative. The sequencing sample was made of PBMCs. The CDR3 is CASSQAATSGMGFSYEQYF. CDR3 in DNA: TGTGCCAGCAGCCAAGCCGCAACTAGCGGGATGGGGTTTTCCTACGAGCAGTACTTC.